These T cell receptor beta chains were read from a single sample in a study of control samples from healthy donors and cancer patients. Sequenced by immunoSEQ multiplex PCR; TCRdb stores in-frame clones only, minus some. The sample holds some 130,000 clones; roughly 90% are singletons and the top ten take about 2.5%. The specimen was blood. The receptors stem from a man aged 35-49 years in good health. Both conserved end residues are part of each CDR3. A D gene is named only where the DNA matches it firmly. Some rows mark clone size as missing; the rest say once, few, many or name a class of expanded clone.

TRBV28,once,TRBJ1-2,.,TGTGCCAGCAGTTTTACTGGACGGGGGTATGGCTACACCTTC,CASSFTGRGYGYTF
TRBV7-8,.,TRBJ1-1,.,TGTGCCAGCAGCTTAGTGGCCAGGGCGAACACTGAAGCTTTCTTT,CASSLVARANTEAFF
TRBV19,.,TRBJ2-3,.,TGTGCCAGTAGTATCTCCGGGGACACAGATACGCAGTATTTT,CASSISGDTDTQYF
TRBV7-9,.,TRBJ2-5,TRBD2,TGTGCCAGCTTCCGGGGGGGTCAAGAGACCCAGTACTTC,CASFRGGQETQYF
TRBV30,.,TRBJ1-2,.,TGTGCCTGGAGTCCGGACCTCAACATGAACTATGGCTACACCTTC,CAWSPDLNMNYGYTF
TRBV7-2,.,TRBJ1-3,.,TGTGCCAGCAGCCCCATGACAGCAACTCCGAACACCATATATTTT,CASSPMTATPNTIYF
TRBV5-5,.,TRBJ2-7,.,TGTGCCAGCAGCTTAGGGCCCCAGGGGAACGAGCAGTACTTC,CASSLGPQGNEQYF
TRBV18,.,TRBJ1-5,.,TGTGCCAGCTCACCGACAAGAAATCAGCCCCAGCATTTT,CASSPTRNQPQHF
TRBV28,.,TRBJ2-1,TRBD2,TGTGCCAGCAGTTCCAGCGGGGGGCCCCCCCGCCCGGGGGAGCAGTTCTTC,CASSSSGGPPRPGEQFF
TRBV5-1,.,TRBJ1-1,.,TGCGCCAGCTTTCCCCGAGAGGGAATGAACACTGAAGCTTTCTTT,CASFPREGMNTEAFF
TRBV5-1,.,TRBJ2-7,.,TGCGCCAGCAGCTTGGAGGGTTTGGCGGCCTACGAGCAGTACTTC,CASSLEGLAAYEQYF
TRBV5-5,once,TRBJ1-2,.,TGTGCCAGCAGCATGGGAGGGGCAAACTATGGCTACACCTTC,CASSMGGANYGYTF
TRBV3-1/TRBV3-2,once,TRBJ2-3,TRBD2,TGTGCCAGCAGCTCAGGACTAGCGGGGCCAACAGATACGCAGTATTTT,CASSSGLAGPTDTQYF
TRBV12-3/TRBV12-4,.,TRBJ1-1,.,TGTGCCAGCAGTTTTCCGGGGACTGAAGCTTTCTTT,CASSFPGTEAFF
TRBV5-1,.,TRBJ2-2,.,TGCGCCAGCAGCTTGGTAGGGAACACCGGGGAGCTGTTTTTT,CASSLVGNTGELFF
TRBV19,few,TRBJ1-5,.,TGTGCCAACACCCAGGTCGGGGGGCATCCCAATCAGCCCCAGCATTTT,CANTQVGGHPNQPQHF
TRBV9,once,TRBJ2-5,.,TGTGCCAGCAGCGTTGGGGGAGCTAGGGAGACCCAGTACTTC,CASSVGGARETQYF
TRBV24-1,once,TRBJ1-4,.,TGTGCCACCAGTGATTCCGGACGGAATAATGAAAAACTGTTTTTT,CATSDSGRNNEKLFF
TRBV7-2,.,TRBJ1-2,.,TGTGCCAGCAGCGACCTCAAGTGGGTCTCGTACTATGGCTACACCTTC,CASSDLKWVSYYGYTF
TRBV5-4,.,TRBJ1-3,.,TGTGCCAGCAGCTGGGGGGGCGGCAGAACTGGAAACACCATATATTTT,CASSWGGGRTGNTIYF
TRBV5-1,few,TRBJ1-2,.,TGCGCCAGCAGGATTGAAGGGAACGGCTACACCTTC,CASRIEGNGYTF
TRBV3-1/TRBV3-2,.,TRBJ1-4,.,TGTGCCAGCAGCCAAGTGGTGGGTGAAAAACTGTTTTTT,CASSQVVGEKLFF
TRBV29-1,.,TRBJ1-5,.,TGCAGCGTTGCCCGGGAGCGCAATCAGCCCCAGCATTTT,CSVARERNQPQHF
TRBV11-2,.,TRBJ2-2,.,TGTGCCAGCAGCTTTGGTTTTACTTCCAACACCGGGGAGCTGTTTTTT,CASSFGFTSNTGELFF
TRBV7-9,.,TRBJ2-2,.,TGTGCCAGCAGCCCTATAAGTATCTTCGCCGGGGAGCTGTTTTTT,CASSPISIFAGELFF
TRBV6-6,.,TRBJ1-6,TRBD1,TGTGCCAGCAGTACAGACAGGGAGTCACCCCTCCACTTT,CASSTDRESPLHF
TRBV6-1,.,TRBJ1-1,.,TGTGCCAGCAGTGAATTATCTGGGTGGAACACTGAAGCTTTCTTT,CASSELSGWNTEAFF
TRBV5-6,.,TRBJ2-5,TRBD2,TGTGCCAGCAGCTCCTTACTAGCGGGGGCATCGAGGATGGAGACCCAGTACTTC,CASSSLLAGASRMETQYF
TRBV11-3,.,TRBJ2-3,TRBD2,TGTGCCAGCAGCCCGAAGAGGAGCGGGGGCTGGGATACGCAGTATTTT,CASSPKRSGGWDTQYF
TRBV6-5,.,TRBJ1-2,.,TGTGCCAGCACCGCCGGGGGGAACGGCTACACCTTC,CASTAGGNGYTF
TRBV12-3/TRBV12-4,.,TRBJ2-7,.,TGTGCCAGCAGCAGGATGGGGGGCGAGCAGTACTTC,CASSRMGGEQYF
TRBV19,once,TRBJ2-3,TRBD1,TGTGCCAGTAGTATAGACCCCCGTGGCGTCAGGGGGCCATGGGGAGGAGATACGCAGTATTTT,CASSIDPRGVRGPWGGDTQYF
TRBV12-3/TRBV12-4,.,TRBJ1-3,.,TGTGCCAGCAGTTTCACTGGAAACACCATATATTTT,CASSFTGNTIYF
TRBV19,.,TRBJ2-2,.,TGTGCCAGTAGTATAGTTTTTTCCGGGGAGCTGTTTTTT,CASSIVFSGELFF
TRBV3-1/TRBV3-2,.,TRBJ2-1,.,TGTGCCAGCAGCCATCGCATGAACTCCAATGAGCAGTTCTTC,CASSHRMNSNEQFF
TRBV5-4,few,TRBJ1-1,.,TGTGCCAGCAGCTTGTTTCTGGGGGAGACTGAAGCTTTCTTT,CASSLFLGETEAFF
TRBV3-1/TRBV3-2,.,TRBJ2-1,TRBD2,TGTGCCAGCAGCCAACTAACTAGCGGGGGGGGACAGTTCTTC,CASSQLTSGGGQFF
TRBV18,.,TRBJ1-1,TRBD1,TGTGCCAGCTCGGGACAGGGCATAGGGAACACTGAAGCTTTCTTT,CASSGQGIGNTEAFF
TRBV11-2,.,TRBJ2-2,.,TGTGCCAGCAGCTTAGTCCTGGGGGAGCTGTTTTTT,CASSLVLGELFF
TRBV6-1,.,TRBJ2-5,.,TGTGCCAGCAGTGAAGGGGGACAAGAGACCCAGTACTTC,CASSEGGQETQYF
TRBV2,.,TRBJ1-6,.,TGTGCCAGCCGGTTCTGGACGGATTATAATTCACCCCTCCACTTT,CASRFWTDYNSPLHF
TRBV27,.,TRBJ2-3,TRBD2,TGTGCCAGCAGTTTGTTCCTAGCGGGGGCCAGCACAGATACGCAGTATTTT,CASSLFLAGASTDTQYF
TRBV27,.,TRBJ1-4,.,TGTGCCAGCAGTTTCCAGACACCCGCAACTAATGAAAAACTGTTTTTT,CASSFQTPATNEKLFF
TRBV12-5,.,TRBJ2-3,TRBD1,TGTGCTAGTGCCTTGACAGGGGGCACAGATACGCAGTATTTT,CASALTGGTDTQYF
TRBV7-6,.,TRBJ2-7,TRBD2,TGTGCCAGCAGCTTACAGGGACTAGCGGGGGGTCAAACCTACGAGCAGTACTTC,CASSLQGLAGGQTYEQYF
TRBV5-1,.,TRBJ1-2,TRBD1,TGCGCCAGCAGCCAGGACAGGCCGCCTAACTATGGCTACACCTTC,CASSQDRPPNYGYTF
TRBV7-6,.,TRBJ2-3,.,TGTGCCAGCAGCTCTACGATTGGTACGCAGTATTTT,CASSSTIGTQYF
TRBV10-3,.,TRBJ2-3,TRBD2,TGTGCCATCAGTGAGTCACTAGCGGGGGGCGCAGATACGCAGTATTTT,CAISESLAGGADTQYF
TRBV2,once,TRBJ2-2,TRBD1,TGTGCCAGCAGCGAGAACAGGGGTATCGGGGAGCTGTTTTTT,CASSENRGIGELFF
TRBV3-1/TRBV3-2,.,TRBJ2-7,TRBD1,TGTGCCAGCAGCCAAGGGACAGGGTGGGAGCAGTACTTC,CASSQGTGWEQYF
TRBV27,.,TRBJ2-6,.,TGTGCCAGCATCGGTCGGGCAACAACGATGTCTGGGGCCAACGTCCTGACTTTC,CASIGRATTMSGANVLTF
TRBV28,.,TRBJ1-5,TRBD1,TGTGCCAGCAGTTTCCGGGACAGGGGCCGGCAGCCCCAGCATTTT,CASSFRDRGRQPQHF
TRBV12-3/TRBV12-4,.,TRBJ1-2,TRBD1,TGTGCCAGCAGAGGGGGACAGGGGTCTGGCTACACCTTC,CASRGGQGSGYTF
TRBV5-1,.,TRBJ1-1,.,TGCGCCAGCAGCTTGGACAGCGCGAACACTGAAGCTTTCTTT,CASSLDSANTEAFF
TRBV6-5,few,TRBJ1-5,TRBD1,TGTGCCAGCAGTAGACAGGGGCCTCAGCCCCAGCATTTT,CASSRQGPQPQHF
TRBV12-3/TRBV12-4,.,TRBJ2-5,.,TGTGCCAGCAGCTTTAGGGAGGCGGAGACCCAGTACTTC,CASSFREAETQYF
TRBV2,.,TRBJ2-3,TRBD2,TGTGCCGGGGGGCGGGGGGAGCTCACAGATACGCAGTATTTT,CAGGRGELTDTQYF
TRBV7-6,.,TRBJ2-5,TRBD2,TGTGCCAGCAGCTCGCGGGGGGAGTACCAAGAGACCCAGTACTTC,CASSSRGEYQETQYF
TRBV7-9,few,TRBJ2-3,.,TGTGCCAGCAGCATCGGACTTGATCTTAGCACAGATACGCAGTATTTT,CASSIGLDLSTDTQYF